The clone carrying this T cell receptor beta chain was counted only a few times. What it binds is not known. Sample treatment: oral pan-JAK inhibitor, 5-10 mg twice daily. Sorting of CD4+ and CD8+ T cells was performed on PBMCs. Extraction of RNA preceded its reverse transcription into cDNA, which served as the sequencing template. Assay used: immunoSEQ multiplex PCR; TCRdb lists only in-frame clones, some missing. Among hundreds of thousands of clones listed, approximately 65% were seen once. This sample was included in a study of CD8+ T cells in alopecia areata. Study outcomes and limitations: Relative to mice, TCR sharing across patients was less clear, a difference possibly HLA-related.

This receptor was identified in a human donor with alopecia areata. Material: CD4+ T cells sorted from blood, obtained at roughly week 45, from a patient treated with tofacitinib.

CDR3 sequence: CASSQPNRDRGPEQYF. In DNA, the CDR3 is TGCGCCAGCAGCCAACCAAACCGGGACAGGGGTCCCGAGCAGTACTTC. The chain links TRBV4-1 to TRBJ2-7; 10 bases map to TRBD1. CDR3 size: 16 residues. Germline V gives CDR1 MGHRA, CDR2 YSYEKL. V shed 2 bases, J shed 6 bases, and the junction held 10 bases outside the gene matches.